One sample yielded the 27 T cell receptor beta chains listed below, sequenced in a study of early T cells in non-severe SARS-CoV-2 infection. TCRdb independently ran MiXCR on the 5' RACE reads; one entry per CDR3 protein. The data contain about 77,000 distinct CDR3 sequences, 5% of them singletons. The sequencing used whole blood, collected at baseline. These receptors came from an adult who was a healthcare worker with PCR-confirmed SARS-CoV-2 infection or an uninfected control (not recorded which).

This clonotype appeared a few times. The chain joins TRBV4-1 to TRBJ2-3, with 12 bases that match TRBD2. The CDR3 contains 16 residues. Trimming cost V 5 bases and J 3 bases; bases outside gene matches: 6. Looked up from germline, CDR1 is MGHRA and CDR2 is YSYEKL. The CDR3 protein is CASSRGLAGRTDTQYF. CDR3 bases: TGCGCCAGCAGCAGAGGACTAGCGGGACGTACAGATACGCAGTATTTT.

In its sample, this clonotype was seen a few times. This rearrangement joins TRBV29-1 to TRBJ2-7; D may be TRBD1 (6 bases). Per germline, CDR1 SQVTM and CDR2 ANQGSEA. V gave up 0 bases and J gave up 6 bases, with 15 bases separating them. The CDR3 is made up of 14 amino acids. The CDR3 region is CSVEEGRTVGEQYF. CDR3 DNA: TGCAGCGTTGAAGAAGGAAGGACAGTGGGCGAGCAGTACTTC.

This clonotype was found a few times. The chain carries TRBV10-1 and TRBJ2-2; TRBD2 aligns across 8 bases. The CDR3 runs to 16 residues. Germline V gene lookup returns CDR1 WNHNN and CDR2 SYGVQD (reference sequence). V shed 3 bases and J 2 bases; nucleotides not matched to a gene: 5. CDR3 protein: CASSDLAGTNTGELFF. The DNA for the CDR3 is TGCGCCAGCAGTGACCTAGCGGGTACTAACACCGGGGAGCTGTTTTTT.

This chain uses TRBV28 with TRBJ2-1; 10 bases are shared with TRBD2. CDR3 length: 13 residues. The ends lost 6 bases at V and 6 bases at J; junction bases unmatched: 2. Germline CDR1 is MDHEN and CDR2 is SYDVKM. CDR3 in amino acids: CASRGLARNEQFF. The CDR3 bases are TGTGCCAGCAGGGGACTAGCGCGCAATGAGCAGTTCTTC. Variable domain in full (rest from reference TRBV28 and TRBJ2-1): DVKVTQSSRYLVKRTGEKVFLECVQDMDHENMFWYRQDPGLGLRLIYFSYDVKMKEKGDIPEGYSVSREKKERFSLILESASTNQTSMYLCASRGLARNEQFFGPGTRLTVL.

The chain combines TRBV7-9 with TRBJ2-1; D ambiguous. The CDR3 extends over 13 amino acids. Germline V gene lookup returns CDR1 SEHNR and CDR2 FQNEAQ (reference sequence). V was shortened by 1 base and J by 8 bases, with 9 bases between the two germline ends. The CDR3 DNA reads as TGTGCCAGCAGCTTAGAGGCACTCGATGAGCAGTTCTTC. Its translation is CASSLEALDEQFF.

Many counts were recorded for this clonotype. The rearrangement links TRBV6-1 to TRBJ1-1; TRBD1 is a possible D gene (6 bases). V dropped 6 bases and J dropped 0 bases, with 14 bases sitting between them. This CDR3 has 15 amino acids. CDR1 MNHNS and CDR2 SASEGT come from the germline V gene. This CDR3 reads CASRTFRGLNTEAFF. The CDR3 coding sequence is TGTGCCAGCAGGACCTTCAGGGGCTTGAACACTGAAGCTTTCTTT.

The chain joins TRBV5-1 to TRBJ2-7; 10 bases match TRBD2. Per the germline V gene, CDR1 is SGHRS and CDR2 is YFSETQ. Trimming at V came to 4 bases and at J to 4 bases, leaving 5 bases not matched to a gene. The CDR3 runs 14 residues. DNA of the CDR3: TGCGCCAGCAGCCCCAGCGGGAGGGATTACGAGCAGTACTTC. Translating it yields CASSPSGRDYEQYF.

The sample holds many counts of this clonotype. The chain couples TRBV19 to TRBJ1-2, with 8 bases fitting TRBD1. Unmatched junction bases numbered 0, after V lost 5 bases and J lost 4 bases. This CDR3 has 12 amino acids. Germline V CDR1 and CDR2: LNHDA, SQIVND (reference sequence). The CDR3 loop is CASSDRGYGYTF. The CDR3 DNA reads as TGTGCCAGTAGTGACAGGGGCTATGGCTACACCTTC. Drawing the rest from reference TRBV19 and TRBJ1-2, the complete variable domain is DGGITQSPKYLFRKEGQNVTLSCEQNLNHDAMYWYRQDPGQGLRLIYYSQIVNDFQKGDIAEGYSVSREKKESFPLTVTSAQKNPTAFYLCASSDRGYGYTFGSGTRLTVV.

The J gene is TRBJ2-1, the V gene TRBV2; 7 nucleotides line up with TRBD2. V lost 3 bases and J lost 2; bases outside the gene matches: 4. This CDR3 is 15 amino acids long. Germline CDR1 reads SNHLY; CDR2 reads FYNNEI. The CDR3 DNA follows: TGTGCCAGCAGTGAGGGGGGAGGGCCCTACAATGAGCAGTTCTTC. It codes for CASSEGGGPYNEQFF.

At least ten counts were recorded for this clonotype. V and J are TRBV5-1 and TRBJ2-6; 13 nucleotides line up with TRBD2. The ends lost 4 bases at V and 2 bases at J; junction bases unmatched: 6. The length of the CDR3 is 18 residues. Germline V gene sequence: CDR1 SGHRS, CDR2 YFSETQ. DNA of the CDR3: TGCGCCAGCAGCACCGGGACTAGCGGGAAGGCTGGGGCCAACGTCCTGACTTTC. Amino acids: CASSTGTSGKAGANVLTF.

This clonotype has a count of ten or more. This chain uses TRBV7-6 with TRBJ2-2; tentative D call: TRBD1 (5 bases). V was shortened by 0 bases and J by 7 bases, with 12 bases between the two germline ends. The CDR3 runs to 15 residues. The germline CDR1 and CDR2 sequences are SGHVS and FNYEAQ. DNA for the CDR3: TGTGCCAGCAGCTTAGCATCAGGGATCGACGGGGAGCTGTTTTTT. Residues: CASSLASGIDGELFF.

This clonotype was seen repeatedly, ten times or more. This CDR3 is CASKGNNEQFF. The CDR3 DNA is TGTGCCAGCAAAGGGAACAATGAGCAGTTCTTC. This chain joins TRBV6-5 and TRBJ2-1; D uncertain. Per the germline V gene, CDR1 is MNHEY and CDR2 is SVGAGI. V was cut by 7 bases and J by 5 bases, with 6 bases left in between. The CDR3 contains 11 residues.

This clonotype was detected a few times. This chain uses TRBV19 with TRBJ1-5; 8 bases agree with TRBD1. J lost 11 bases, V lost 3 bases, and 12 bases had no gene match. Germline CDR1 is LNHDA and CDR2 is SQIVND (reference sequence). CDR3 length: 15 amino acids. The chain's CDR3 is CASSIPGTGGDAQHF. In DNA, the CDR3 is TGTGCCAGTAGTATCCCCGGAACAGGGGGGGATGCCCAGCATTTT. Based on the CDR3 plus reference TRBV19 and TRBJ1-5, the full variable domain is DGGITQSPKYLFRKEGQNVTLSCEQNLNHDAMYWYRQDPGQGLRLIYYSQIVNDFQKGDIAEGYSVSREKKESFPLTVTSAQKNPTAFYLCASSIPGTGGDAQHFGDGTRLSIL.

The V and J genes are TRBV2 and TRBJ2-7; 9 bases are shared with TRBD1. The CDR3 is 14 residues long. V dropped 3 bases and J dropped 1; count of bases not matched to a gene: 1. The germline gives CDR1 SNHLY, CDR2 FYNNEI. In nucleotides, the CDR3 is TGTGCCAGCAGTGAGGGGACAGGGTCCTACGAGCAGTACTTC. Translation gives CASSEGTGSYEQYF.

This clonotype was counted between two and nine times. The chain has TRBV2 and TRBJ1-1; the D is unclear. This CDR3 region has 11 residues. Germline-derived CDR1 and CDR2 are SNHLY and FYNNEI. V was clipped by 7 bases and J by 2 bases, with 5 bases between them. DNA of the CDR3: TGTGCCAGCACCTCTAACACTGAAGCTTTCTTT. Translating it yields CASTSNTEAFF.

This clonotype was found many times. Here the CDR3 reads CASSELPDLTQYF. CDR3 nucleotide sequence: TGTGCCAGCAGTGAACTCCCGGATCTGACCCAGTACTTC. J is TRBJ2-5 and V is TRBV6-1; D uncertain. In germline, CDR1 is MNHNS, CDR2 SASEGT. The CDR3 consists of 13 residues. V lost 2 bases to trimming and J lost 7 bases, with 11 bases between them.

This clonotype was seen a handful of times. The J gene is TRBJ1-4, the V gene TRBV7-9; D possibly corresponds to TRBD1 (6 bases). Germline lookup yields CDR1 SEHNR and CDR2 FQNEAQ (reference sequence). Trimming cost V 6 bases and J 2 bases, with 10 bases left between them. The CDR3 consists of 14 residues. DNA for the CDR3: TGTGCCAGCAGGGGGGCGAGTACTAATGAAAAACTGTTTTTT. Translation: CASRGASTNEKLFF.

DNA for the CDR3: TGCGCCAGCAGCTTAGAACCGTACCAAGAGACCCAGTACTTC. Translated: CASSLEPYQETQYF. The chain is built from TRBV5-1 and TRBJ2-5; D gene ambiguous. The germline V and J ends were trimmed by 2 bases and 0 bases, with 8 bases remaining between them. The germline gives CDR1 SGHRS, CDR2 YFSETQ. The CDR3 runs to 14 residues.

J is TRBJ1-4 and V is TRBV7-8, with TRBD1 matching over 7 bases. The CDR3 totals 15 residues. Germline lookup yields CDR1 SGHVS and CDR2 FQNEAQ. Trimming at V came to 1 base and at J to 5 bases, leaving 4 bases not matched to a gene. CDR3 nucleotides: TGTGCCAGCAGCTTAGACCAGACAGGGAATGAAAAACTGTTTTTT. Translation: CASSLDQTGNEKLFF.

This chain uses TRBV24-1 with TRBJ1-5; maybe TRBD1 (6 bases). This CDR3 region has 15 residues. Germline values: CDR1 KGHDR, CDR2 SFDVKD. The germline V and J ends were trimmed by 6 bases and 6 bases, with 17 bases remaining between them. The CDR3 protein is CATSRRGGEGQPQHF. As DNA, the CDR3 is TGTGCCACCAGTCGTAGAGGGGGTGAGGGTCAGCCCCAGCATTTT.

A few counts support this clonotype. The chain couples TRBV30 to TRBJ1-5, with D hard to call. The V gene's germline CDR1 is GTSNPN and CDR2 SVGIG (reference sequence). Between the trimmed V and J ends, which lost 3 bases and 3 bases, there was a span of 9 bases. This CDR3 region has 13 residues. In nucleotides, the CDR3 is TGTGCCTGGAGCTGGAGGGCCAATCAGCCCCAGCATTTT. It translates to CAWSWRANQPQHF.

Note on this clonotype: With a much larger clone just one base away, this may be a read error. V usage is TRBV5-4 and J usage is TRBJ2-1; D may be TRBD1 or TRBD2 (5 bases each). Germline V CDR1 and CDR2: SGHNT, YYREEE (reference sequence). CDR3 length: 13 amino acids. CDR3 DNA sequence: TGTGGATGGGGGAGCGTCCCCTACAATGAGCAGTTCTTC. The encoded protein is CGWGSVPYNEQFF.

Worth noting for this clonotype: Possible read error: a much larger clone is one base away. This chain links TRBV4-1 with TRBJ2-5, with TRBD1 as a possible D gene (6 bases). The CDR3 is 13 amino acids. The germline CDR1 and CDR2 sequences are MGHRA and YSYEKL. V lost 7 bases, J lost 5 bases, and 14 bases lay in between. This chain's CDR3 is CASILQGSETQYF. The CDR3 nucleotides read TGCGCCAGCATCCTACAGGGTTCGGAGACCCAGTACTTC.

This clonotype was seen more than once but under ten times. The chain employs TRBV19 and TRBJ2-1, with 7 positions matching TRBD2. The germline V gene has CDR1 LNHDA and CDR2 SQIVND (reference sequence). Germline trimming cut 3 bases from V and 2 bases from J; bases unmatched to any gene: 4. The CDR3 covers 15 residues. CDR3: CASSMGGSPYNEQFF. As DNA, the CDR3 is TGTGCCAGTAGTATGGGCGGGAGTCCCTACAATGAGCAGTTCTTC.

Only a few counts were recorded for this clonotype. This chain links TRBV18 with TRBJ1-1, with 7 positions matching TRBD1. CDR1 KGHSH and CDR2 LQKENI come from the germline V gene. The CDR3 loop spans 15 amino acids. V lost 0 bases, J lost 6 bases, and 7 bases stayed unmatched. The CDR3: CASSPPVETGSEAFF. Written as DNA, the CDR3 is TGTGCCAGCTCACCACCGGTAGAGACAGGGTCTGAAGCTTTCTTT.

This clonotype was seen at least ten times. The chain has TRBV6-6 and TRBJ1-2, with no clear D. Trimming left V 4 bases short and J 2 bases short, with 17 bases between. CDR1 and CDR2 from the germline V gene are MNHNY and SVGAGI (reference sequence). The CDR3 extends over 16 amino acids. Here the CDR3 reads CASSSTGSELNYGYTF. The CDR3 DNA follows: TGTGCCAGCAGTTCCACTGGGTCAGAGCTAAACTATGGCTACACCTTC.

The chain is built from TRBV6-1 and TRBJ1-1, with D uncertain. Germline lookup yields CDR1 MNHNS and CDR2 SASEGT. This CDR3 spans 14 amino acids. Trimming took 2 bases from V and 0 from J, leaving 7 bases between them. In nucleotides, the CDR3 is TGTGCCAGCAGTGAACAGATGATGAACACTGAAGCTTTCTTT. It specifies CASSEQMMNTEAFF.